This TCR beta chain was found in a study of a mutant IDH1 vaccine in newly diagnosed glioma. Study as a whole: Vaccination started 4-6 weeks after radiotherapy alone, or with temozolomide cycles. Averaging around 42 years of age, treated patients were approximately 60% male and around 38% female.

Remarks on this clone: Antigen specificity is unknown.

Sequencing used immunoSEQ multiplex PCR; TCRdb keeps in-frame clones, though not all of them. This sample carries 50,000 to 75,000 clones, 80% of them seen once, and the ten largest clones take over 4.5%. The length of the CDR3 is 12 residues. CDR1 is MNHEY and CDR2 is SVGAGI in the germline V gene. Trimming took off 2 bases at V and 8 bases at J, with 8 bases between the two ends. Indicated time point: week 11, during vaccination. What each vaccine dose contained was 300 ug of mutant IDH1 20-mer peptide, accompanied by topical imiquimod. The donor cohort comprised cases of new WHO grade 3 or 4 IDH1-mutant, ATRX-lost astrocytoma.

The input for sequencing was PBMCs, taken from a glioma patient whose treatment included an IDH1 peptide vaccine. This rearrangement joins TRBV6-5 to TRBJ2-3; D gene uncertain. The receptor was isolated from a man aged 45-65 years with glioma. This CDR3 reads CASSYGRGTQYF. In nucleotides, the CDR3 is TGTGCCAGCAGTTACGGCCGCGGTACGCAGTATTTT.